The entry that follows covers one T cell receptor beta chain sequence. No antigen is known for it. Presence of unique molecular identifiers characterized the TCR beta cDNA libraries. Starting from about 0.98 to 11 million T cells, the study yielded about 540,000 cDNA molecules. One entry per CDR3 protein, called by TCRdb with MiXCR from the PCR reads. The sample yields roughly 400,000 distinct CDR3 sequences, approximately 38% seen once. CDR3 length: 11 amino acids. With V trimmed by 5 bases and J by 11 bases, 4 bases remained unmatched. Germline values: CDR1 SGHVS, CDR2 FQNEAQ. These data come from a study of post-analysis software for immune sequencing data. Study overall: The cohort encompassed relapsing-remitting, secondary progressive and progressive-relapsing multiple sclerosis disease courses. General study findings and limits: TRBV segments more frequent in patients than in controls numbered roughly 5 and included TRBV5-6, TRBV5-1 and TRBV20-1. Controls showed significantly higher normalized Chao1 diversity than did multiple sclerosis patients.

The clonotype originates from a girl between 2 and 10 years old with multiple sclerosis. The chain uses TRBV7-8 and TRBJ1-1, with 8 nucleotides matching TRBD1. Sequencing was done on a sample of blood. The CDR3 region has the DNA TGTGCCAGCAGCCAGGACAGGGTGGCTTTCTTT. Its protein product is CASSQDRVAFF.